Sequencing of this T cell receptor beta chain was carried out in a study of shared clonotypes between healthy human individuals. Findings and caveats of the study: Clonotypes shared by all four sorted-subset donors had higher generation probabilities than non-shared clonotypes. Estimated richness values were generally larger in naive subsets than in memory subsets.

The authors ran the assay at deep level. Generated by immunoSEQ multiplex PCR, the TCRdb table keeps only in-frame clones and is missing some. The top ten clones hold 1.5% to 2% of a sample with approximately 2,200,000 clones, 90% to 95% of them seen once. The junction had 10 bases not matched to a gene; V was cut back by 5 bases and J by 0 bases. Germline values: CDR1 MDHEN, CDR2 SYDVKM. The CDR3 is 17 residues long. Terminally differentiated effector memory CD45RA+ cells were excluded from the naive CD8 cells, which were CD45RO-negative and positively selected for CCR7. In regard to this clone: The antigen remains undetermined.

V and J are TRBV28 and TRBJ2-1; TRBD2 matches at 7 bases. The receptor was derived from a man aged 18-30 years in good health. Some clones in this sample may be carry-over from other donors' samples. The specimen sequenced was naive CD8+ T cells from PBMCs. The CDR3 loop is CASSTPLAASSYNEQFF. CDR3 coding DNA: TGTGCCAGCAGTACACCCCTAGCGGCTAGCTCCTACAATGAGCAGTTCTTC.